This T cell receptor (beta chain) came from a study of PD-L1 blockade in urothelial cancer. Turning to the study itself: About nine tenths of the roughly 29 patients comprised males who had bladder-origin urothelial cancer. Blood was tested 3 weeks (second dose) and 6 weeks into treatment.

The CDR3 is 16 amino acids. Each PCR reaction had synthetic TCR analog templates spiked into it. Sequencing used immunoSEQ multiplex PCR; TCRdb keeps in-frame clones, though not all of them. The profile shows approximately 48,000 clones, around 74% of them singletons. This sample's time point: pretreatment peripheral blood. Each individual provided 1 to 8 samples (taken pretreatment and on-treatment). The rearrangement uses TRBV1 and TRBJ2-7; the D call in the table, TRBD1, was not verified against the DNA. TRBV1 is given as a pseudogene. The sequences come from PBMCs, collected around atezolizumab (anti-PD-L1) treatment. The TCR originated in a man aged 65 to 79 with urothelial cancer. CDR3 sequence (DNA): TGCACCAGCAGCCAGGAGAGACAGGGGGGATCGGACGAGCAGTACTTC. This translates into CTSSQERQGGSDEQYF.